Sequencing of this T cell receptor beta chain was carried out in a study of blood T cell repertoires in COVID-19. Study-level background: T cells, B-cell-depleted T cells, or PBMCs supplied cDNA or gDNA.

The authors' processing: Cell counts per sample came from amplifying reference gene primers. TCRdb's copy holds only in-frame clones and misses some; the assay was immunoSEQ multiplex PCR. The V and J calls and the clone size are those of that table, but D and trimming were determined from the DNA. The repertoire consists of over 150,000 clones, with 70% to 90% occurring once and the leading ten covering 8.3%. Germline V gene data show CDR1 as SGHTA and CDR2 as FQGNSA. This CDR3 is built from 14 residues. J gave up 7 bases and V 4 bases, and 5 bases lay outside the gene matches. Material: peripheral blood. The sequence was collected from a woman aged 55-69 years with COVID-19, enrolled during active disease. The chain couples TRBV7-2 to TRBJ1-4; 8 bases fit TRBD1. CDR3 bases: TGTGCCAGCAGCTCTGACAGGGGTGGTGAAAAACTGTTTTTT. This codes for CASSSDRGGEKLFF.